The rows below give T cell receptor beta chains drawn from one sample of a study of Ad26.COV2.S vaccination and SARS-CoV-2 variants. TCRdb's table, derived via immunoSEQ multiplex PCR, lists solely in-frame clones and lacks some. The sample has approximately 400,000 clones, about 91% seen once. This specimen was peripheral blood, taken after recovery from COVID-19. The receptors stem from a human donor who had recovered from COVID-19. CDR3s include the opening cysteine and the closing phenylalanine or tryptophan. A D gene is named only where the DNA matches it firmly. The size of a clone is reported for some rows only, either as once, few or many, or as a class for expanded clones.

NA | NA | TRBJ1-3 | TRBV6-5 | TGTGCCAGCAGTTACGCCTATAAGGGAACTGGAAACACCATATATTTT | CASSYAYKGTGNTIYF
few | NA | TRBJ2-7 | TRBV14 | TGTGCCAGCAGCCAAGGATACGAGCAGTACTTC | CASSQGYEQYF
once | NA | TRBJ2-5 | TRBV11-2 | TGTGCCAGCAGCCGTCCAGCGGTTGAGACCCAGTACTTC | CASSRPAVETQYF
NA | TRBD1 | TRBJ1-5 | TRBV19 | TGTGCCAGTACCCTGGTCCGGGACAGCCTCAATCAGCCCCAGCATTTT | CASTLVRDSLNQPQHF
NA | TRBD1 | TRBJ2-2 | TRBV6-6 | TGTGCCAGCAGTTCAAGGACAGGGAGGCTTGTGGAGCTGTTTTTT | CASSSRTGRLVELFF
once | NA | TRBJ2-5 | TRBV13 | TGTGCCAGCAGCTTGGGGCCCGCCGGGACCCAGTACTTC | CASSLGPAGTQYF
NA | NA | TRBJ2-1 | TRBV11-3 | TGTGCCAGCGGCCTAGGGTACAATGAGCAGTTCTTC | CASGLGYNEQFF
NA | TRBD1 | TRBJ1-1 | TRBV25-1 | TGTGCCAGCAGTGACACAGGGGGCAGGGGCACTGAAGCTTTCTTT | CASSDTGGRGTEAFF
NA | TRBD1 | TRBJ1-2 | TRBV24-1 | TGTGCCACCAGTGATTCGGGACAGGGGTATGGCTACACCTTC | CATSDSGQGYGYTF
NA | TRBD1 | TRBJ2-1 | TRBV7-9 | TGTGCCAGCAGCTTAGGGGACAGGGGAGGTCACAATGAGCAGTTCTTC | CASSLGDRGGHNEQFF
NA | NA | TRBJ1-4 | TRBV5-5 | TGTGCCAGCAGCTTCACGGGAGACAACTATGAAAAACTGTTTTTT | CASSFTGDNYEKLFF
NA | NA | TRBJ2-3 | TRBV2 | TGTGCCAGCAGTGAATACCTCGGGGATACGCAGTATTTT | CASSEYLGDTQYF
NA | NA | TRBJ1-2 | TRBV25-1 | TGTGCCAGCAGTCCCAGTAGGGGCGGGAGGGAAGGCTACACCTTC | CASSPSRGGREGYTF
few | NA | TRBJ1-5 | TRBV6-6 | TGTGCCAGCAGTTACTCGGAGCAGCCCCAGCATTTT | CASSYSEQPQHF
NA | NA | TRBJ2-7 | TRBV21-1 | TGTGCCACTATGACCGAGCTAGGCTACGAGCAGTACTTC | CATMTELGYEQYF